This TCR beta chain appears in the sequencing data of a study of shared clonotypes between healthy human individuals (dated by TCRdb to 2020 to 2022). Regarding the research as a whole: A couple of women and three men aged 18 to 49 years were included in the cohort. For each donor, CD4 naive and CD4 memory were each run on three plates, CD8 naive on two plates, and CD8 memory on one plate. To estimate repertoire size and how much clonotypes are shared between individuals, the study performed deep sequencing of blood TCR repertoires from roughly five healthy adults. Different laboratories and diverse techniques were used to prepare libraries and sequence TCR repertoires, to increase sequencing depth and limit assay-specific biases. Per donor, leukapheresis produced somewhere between about 0.9 and 9.5 billion PBMCs. The study at large found these results: Sampling was limited to blood, and TCR repertoires in tissue likely differ from TCR repertoires in blood. Incomplete sequencing was indicated by rarefaction of sorted-subset datasets, despite the large sequencing depth. Clonotypes shared by all four sorted-subset donors showed higher generation probabilities than non-shared clonotypes. The genetic and exposure-history diversity represented was limited by the small number of donors. Pairwise subsampling led to the expectation that sequencing depth would affect the degree of clonotype sharing among donors. Across a few donors, about 5.2% of naive CD4, around 3.3% of naive CD8, roughly 2.3% of memory CD4, and approximately 0.4% of memory CD8 clonotypes were shared. Larger estimated clonotype richness was generally found for naive subsets than for memory subsets.

This clone is a singleton in its sample. The target of this receptor is not known. Within one base of it there is no much larger clone, and no base qualities were kept. The donors were healthy, HIV-negative adults who had no recently reported acute infections or vaccinations. Only Caucasian adults living in Nashville, Tennessee, USA were represented among the donors. Magnetic negative selection was used to enrich CD4+ T cells, after which naive cells were positively selected on CD45RA and the negative fraction became the memory subset. Blood was collected by leukapheresis, and PBMCs were isolated by Ficoll-Histopaque density gradient centrifugation and then cryopreserved in liquid nitrogen vapor phase. Purity and quantity of every magnetically sorted T cell population were checked by analytical flow cytometry. Genomic DNA was isolated from each sorted fraction and quantified by UV absorbance on a Nanodrop 2000c.

Using the deep immunoSEQ assay, multiplex PCR amplified TCR CDR3 regions from genomic DNA. Genomic DNA extracted from each cell subset was distributed evenly over all wells of several immunoSEQ 96-well plates, and each plate served as one replicate. For sorted subsets, approximately 0.2 ug of genomic DNA, equivalent to around 29,000 T cell genomes, went into each replicate PCR. Purified libraries were measured with a Qubit 3.0 fluorometer, size-checked on a Bioanalyzer 2100, and measured again with the KAPA Library Quantification kit. A separate single-read 150-cycle Illumina NextSeq 550 flow cell was used to sequence each immunoSEQ 96-well plate. In the original analysis: Because only junctional sequences without quality scores were contained in the immunoSEQ output, filtering matching that applied to full-length reads could not be performed. Sequences were annotated with PyIR, a Python wrapper for IgBLAST v1.9, using IMGT germline references to assign V/J genes and CDR3. Reads were filtered out if the reads had weak V/J assignments (E-value above 1e-6), no CDR3, stop codons, out-of-frame junctions, or ambiguous translated residues. V3J clonotypes were defined by identical inferred V gene, J gene, and CDR3 amino acid sequence. To compute the percentage overlap between repertoires, the number of shared unique clonotypes was divided by the size of the smaller repertoire. Richness of each repertoire was evaluated using RTK rarefaction, the Chao1 estimator, and Recon v2.1 estimates of unobserved clonotypes. OLGA was used to compute generation probabilities for all TCRbeta clonotypes that the gDNA method yielded from several donors. TCRdb's version of the immuneACCESS table is confined to in-frame rearrangements and falls short of the full clone set. An unresolved V gene accounts for under half of the shortfall where checked; the remainder is of unknown origin. That table gives V, J and clone size, and the DNA gave D and trimming. The sample has roughly 700,000 clones on record, about 74% of them singletons. Approximately 1.7% of the sample goes to the ten largest clones.

From the germline V gene, CDR1 is SGDLS and CDR2 is YYNGEE. Trimmed from V: 0 bases; trimmed from J: 7 bases; junction bases lacking a gene match: 10. The CDR3 runs 17 residues from the cysteine to the phenylalanine. Here the CDR3 DNA is all that survives: 51 bases in frame from base 1. The sequence derives from a woman younger than 45 in good health. Sequencing was performed on memory CD4+ T cells sorted from blood. This specimen's cell subset or site label, per the study, means: CD45RA-negative fraction. This chain is built from TRBV9 and TRBJ2-1, and 10 junctional nucleotides match TRBD2. This receptor carries the CDR3 CASSVGGSSGRSNEQFF. The nucleotide sequence is given as TGTGCCAGCAGCGTAGGGGGATCTAGCGGGAGATCGAATGAGCAGTTCTTC.